Below, one T cell receptor beta chain is given with its context. The PCR employed 60 Vbeta primers together with 13 Jbeta primers. The table came from immunoSEQ multiplex PCR; TCRdb's copy has only in-frame clones and leaves some out. The sample shows some 180,000 clones, 70% to 80% of them seen only once. The ends were cut back, 5 bases at V and 6 bases at J, with 25 bases in the middle. This CDR3 is 18 amino acids long. Germline CDR1 and CDR2: SGHTA and FQGNSA. The record originates from a study of cytomegalovirus exposure and HLA in healthy donors. The sequencing sample was made of PBMCs. The chain couples TRBV7-2 to TRBJ2-2, with a possible D match to TRBD2 (6 bases). The receptor comes from a woman in her 30s in good health and CMV-seropositive. The CDR3 DNA follows: TGTGCCAGCAGCCGAAGGGCCGGGAGAGGGTCGAGCTCCGGGGAGCTGTTTTTT. Residues: CASSRRAGRGSSSGELFF.